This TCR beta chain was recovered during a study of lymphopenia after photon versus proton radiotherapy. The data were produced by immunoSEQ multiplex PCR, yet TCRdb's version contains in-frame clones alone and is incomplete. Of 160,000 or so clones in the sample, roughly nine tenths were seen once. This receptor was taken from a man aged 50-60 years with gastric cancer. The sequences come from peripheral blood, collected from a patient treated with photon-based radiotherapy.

This chain's CDR3 is CASSPLPGQGFGEQFF. The CDR3 nucleotides are TGTGCCAGCAGCCCACTCCCGGGACAGGGGTTCGGTGAGCAGTTCTTC. This sequence joins TRBV28 and TRBJ2-1, with 10 bases identical to TRBD1. J lost 9 bases, V lost 6 bases, and 14 bases had no gene match. Germline loops: CDR1 MDHEN, CDR2 SYDVKM. CDR3 length: 16 amino acids.